In this sample, the clone carrying this TCR beta chain is medium-sized. Each TCR beta library was made by quantitative 5'-RACE that incorporated molecular barcodes. TCRdb fed the 5' RACE reads into MiXCR, producing one record per CDR3 protein. The sample contains some 63,000 distinct CDR3 sequences, roughly 6.1% of which appear only once. The data originate from a study of CD8 T cells in ankylosing spondylitis. V dropped 0 bases and J dropped 1; count of bases not matched to a gene: 2. This CDR3 has 16 amino acids. The V gene's germline CDR1 is SGHRS and CDR2 YFSETQ. The receptor was derived from a male donor with ankylosing spondylitis. The source material was synovial fluid, either unsorted or a sorted T cell fraction (not recorded which). The chain is built from TRBV5-1 and TRBJ2-2, with 8 bases matching TRBD2. CDR3: CASSLAGGQNTGELFF. CDR3 in DNA: TGCGCCAGCAGCTTGGCGGGAGGGCAGAACACCGGGGAGCTGTTTTTT.